This T cell receptor beta chain was sequenced during a study of CD4 T cells in relation to SARS-CoV-2 and coronaviruses. Across the study: ViraFEST: roughly ten-day antigen culture of PBMCs, then TCR beta CDR3 sequencing. Shared crossreactive spike epitopes were mapped to their HLA restriction.

Study-level findings and limits: In around 67% of donors, memory CD4+ clonotypes crossrecognized SARS-CoV-2 and at least one common cold coronavirus spike.

With respect to this clone: Its antigen remains unidentified.

The V and J ends lost 2 bases and 2 bases, in that order; junction bases with no gene match: 20. Germline V gives CDR1 KGHSH, CDR2 LQKENI. CDR3 size: 23 residues. The unexposed donors gave CD4+ T cells in about 2010-2019, prior to COVID-19. After roughly ten days of culture, CD4+ T cells were isolated. Cultures held under 2.5 million PBMCs per well with around 9.4 IU/ml IL-2. The protocol was immunoSEQ multiplex PCR, while the TCRdb copy is restricted to in-frame clones and leaves out a portion. The sample lists about 19,000 clones; about 80% were seen once. Sequencing was carried out using CD4+ T cells from PBMCs, cultured in vitro. The gene calls are TRBV18 and TRBJ2-1, with 14 positions matching TRBD2. The clonotype was recovered from a human donor in good health. The CDR3 is CASSPSPGLAGAGYKGTYNEQFF. The CDR3 DNA reads TGTGCCAGCTCACCATCCCCGGGACTAGCGGGGGCCGGGTACAAAGGGACCTACAATGAGCAGTTCTTC.